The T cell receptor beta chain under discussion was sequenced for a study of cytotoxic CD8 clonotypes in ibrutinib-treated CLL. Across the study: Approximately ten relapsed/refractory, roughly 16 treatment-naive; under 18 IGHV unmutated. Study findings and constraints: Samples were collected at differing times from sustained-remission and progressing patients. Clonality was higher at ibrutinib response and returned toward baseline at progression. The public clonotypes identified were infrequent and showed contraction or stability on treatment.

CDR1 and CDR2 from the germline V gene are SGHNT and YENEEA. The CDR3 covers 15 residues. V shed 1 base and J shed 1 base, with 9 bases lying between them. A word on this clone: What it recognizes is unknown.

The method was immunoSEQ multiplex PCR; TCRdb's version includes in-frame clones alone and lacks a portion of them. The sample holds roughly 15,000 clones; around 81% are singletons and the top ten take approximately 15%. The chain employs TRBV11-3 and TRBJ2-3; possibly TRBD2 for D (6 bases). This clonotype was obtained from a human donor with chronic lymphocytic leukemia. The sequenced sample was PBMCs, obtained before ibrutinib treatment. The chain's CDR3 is CASSLGLGGTDTQYF. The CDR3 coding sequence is TGTGCCAGCAGCTTAGGACTAGGGGGCACAGATACGCAGTATTTT.